The 30 T cell receptor beta chains below come from one sample, sequenced in a study of blood T cell repertoires in COVID-19. Clones were sequenced by immunoSEQ multiplex PCR, and TCRdb holds only the in-frame ones, with some missing. In the table there are some 120,000 clones, more than 70% of which are singletons. Material: peripheral blood. These receptors came from a woman of 80 years or more with acute or convalescent COVID-19.

J is TRBJ1-1 and V is TRBV18; D may be TRBD1 (6 bases). Between the trimmed V and J ends, which lost 2 bases and 5 bases, there was a span of 12 bases. This CDR3 is built from 14 residues. The germline V gene encodes CDR1 KGHSH and CDR2 LQKENI. The CDR3 here is CASSPEWQGTEAFF. The DNA for the CDR3 is TGTGCCAGCTCACCAGAATGGCAGGGGACTGAAGCTTTCTTT.

The chain has TRBV4-3 and TRBJ1-2; 7 positions match TRBD1. V lost 0 bases and J lost 3; bases outside the gene matches: 7. Germline-derived CDR1 and CDR2 are LGHNA and YSLEER. CDR3 size: 16 residues. The CDR3 region has the DNA TGCGCCAGCAGCCAAGATTCCGGGACAGCCCACTATGGCTACACCTTC. It translates to CASSQDSGTAHYGYTF.

The chain joins TRBV18 to TRBJ2-5; 9 bases match TRBD2. The CDR3 totals 17 residues. Germline V gives CDR1 KGHSH, CDR2 LQKENI. Unmatched junction bases numbered 7, after V lost 2 bases and J lost 0 bases. The CDR3 nucleotides read TGTGCCAGCTCACCATTCGCGCTAGCGGGGTACCAAGAGACCCAGTACTTC. This codes for CASSPFALAGYQETQYF.

The rearrangement joins TRBV28 to TRBJ2-5, with 10 bases matching TRBD2. The CDR3 runs 15 residues. The ends lost 5 bases at V and 3 bases at J; junction bases unmatched: 6. Germline V lookup: CDR1 MDHEN, CDR2 SYDVKM. The CDR3 region is CASSQPGLAKETQYF. CDR3 nucleotide sequence: TGTGCCAGCAGTCAGCCGGGACTAGCGAAAGAGACCCAGTACTTC.

This clone has just a few counts. The chain carries TRBV5-1 and TRBJ1-2, with 8 bases matching TRBD1. The V and J ends lost 4 bases and 7 bases, in that order; junction bases with no gene match: 9. Germline lookup yields CDR1 SGHRS and CDR2 YFSETQ. There are 14 residues in the CDR3. The CDR3 region is CASSAMDRVGGYTF. The DNA of the CDR3 is TGCGCCAGCAGCGCGATGGACAGGGTGGGTGGCTACACCTTC.

The rearrangement joins TRBV9 to TRBJ2-2, with 10 bases fitting TRBD1. CDR1 SGDLS and CDR2 YYNGEE come from the germline V gene. The CDR3 extends over 18 amino acids. The trim removed 4 bases at V and 4 bases at J, leaving 13 bases unmatched. The CDR3 reads CASSPRVGGTGATGELFF. The CDR3 coding sequence is TGTGCCAGCAGCCCAAGGGTAGGGGGGACAGGGGCCACCGGGGAGCTGTTTTTT.

The chain links TRBV11-2 to TRBJ2-7, with a possible D match to TRBD1 (6 bases). The CDR3 is 13 residues long. Trimming stripped 0 bases from V and 3 bases from J, with 6 bases between. The germline V gene has CDR1 SGHAT and CDR2 FQNNGV. As DNA, the CDR3 is TGTGCCAGCAGCTTAGACAGGGGCTACGAGCAGTACTTC. It yields the protein CASSLDRGYEQYF.

The V call is TRBV6-5, the J call TRBJ1-1; D is uncertain. This CDR3 region has 14 residues. The V and J ends lost 11 bases and 1 base respectively, with 17 bases between them. In germline, CDR1 is MNHEY, CDR2 SVGAGI. The CDR3 loop reads CAAKVDRGNTEAFF. CDR3 DNA: TGTGCCGCTAAAGTGGATCGGGGGAACACTGAAGCTTTCTTT.

The CDR3 DNA sequence: TGCAGCGCCCTAGCGGGAGCAGGCACAGATACGCAGTATTTT. It encodes CSALAGAGTDTQYF. The chain recombines TRBV29-1 with TRBJ2-3, with 10 bases aligning to TRBD2. This CDR3 has 14 residues. CDR1 SQVTM and CDR2 ANQGSEA come from the germline V gene. V lost 7 bases, J lost 1 base, and 5 bases stayed unmatched.

J is TRBJ2-1 and V is TRBV4-2, with 15 bases matching TRBD2. The length of the CDR3 is 18 residues. V lost 1 base, J lost 4 bases, and 5 bases stayed unmatched. Germline CDR1 reads LGHNA; CDR2 reads YNFKEQ. In DNA form, the CDR3 reads TGTGCCAGCAGCCAAGTGGGACTAGCGGGAGGTACTTACAATGAGCAGTTCTTC. It encodes CASSQVGLAGGTYNEQFF.

The chain combines TRBV5-1 with TRBJ1-3, with TRBD1 matching 7 bases. V trimming: 0 bases; J trimming: 0 bases; junction bases outside the gene matches: 6. This CDR3 is 17 amino acids long. Germline CDR1 is SGHRS and CDR2 is YFSETQ. Here the CDR3 reads CASSLAWGQSSGNTIYF. The CDR3 DNA sequence: TGCGCCAGCAGCTTGGCCTGGGGACAGAGCTCTGGAAACACCATATATTTT.

A single count supports this clone. The rearrangement uses TRBV9 and TRBJ1-1; D might be TRBD1 (5 bases). Germline-derived CDR1 and CDR2 are SGDLS and YYNGEE. Trimming took 0 bases from V and 7 from J, leaving 7 bases between them. The CDR3 is 12 residues long. CDR3 in amino acids: CASSVGQGEAFF. The CDR3 bases are TGTGCCAGCAGCGTAGGTCAGGGTGAAGCTTTCTTT.

This chain uses TRBV6-5 with TRBJ2-7, with 9 nucleotides matching TRBD1. J gave up 3 bases and V 6 bases, and 6 bases lay outside the gene matches. This CDR3 has 14 amino acids. Looked up from germline, CDR1 is MNHEY and CDR2 is SVGAGI. The CDR3 is CASSSGTGYYEQYF. The CDR3 DNA reads TGTGCCAGCAGCTCCGGGACAGGGTACTACGAGCAGTACTTC.

The chain couples TRBV5-4 to TRBJ2-5, with D tentatively TRBD2 (6 bases). V lost 5 bases and J lost 1, with 21 bases in between. Germline V CDR1 and CDR2: SGHNT, YYREEE (reference sequence). The CDR3 loop spans 17 amino acids. The CDR3 loop reads CASRKGGVARGQETQYF. The CDR3 bases are TGTGCCAGCAGGAAGGGCGGGGTCGCTAGGGGCCAAGAGACCCAGTACTTC. The variable domain in full, with the rest retrieved from reference TRBV5-4 and TRBJ2-5, is ETGVTQSPTHLIKTRGQQVTLRCSSQSGHNTVSWYQQALGQGPQFIFQYYREEENGRGNFPPRFSGLQFPNYSSELNVNALELDDSALYLCASRKGGVARGQETQYFGPGTRLLVL.

The chain combines TRBV7-9 with TRBJ2-5; D call uncertain. Germline-derived CDR1 and CDR2 are SEHNR and FQNEAQ (reference sequence). The CDR3 loop spans 12 amino acids. Trimming shortened V by 6 bases and J by 1 base, and 6 bases separated the two germline ends. CDR3 bases: TGTGCCAGCAGTAGCCCCCAAGAGACCCAGTACTTC. Encoded protein: CASSSPQETQYF.

The chain combines TRBV5-1 with TRBJ2-1, with TRBD2 matching over 7 bases. The CDR3 is made up of 16 amino acids. The germline gives CDR1 SGHRS, CDR2 YFSETQ. Trimming at V came to 6 bases and at J to 2 bases, leaving 11 bases not matched to a gene. The CDR3 region has the DNA TGCGCCAGCAACCCGGACGGGAGGAGGACCTACAATGAGCAGTTCTTC. Its translation is CASNPDGRRTYNEQFF.

The chain combines TRBV28 with TRBJ2-5, with D possibly matching TRBD1 (5 bases). There are 13 residues in the CDR3. Per the germline V gene, CDR1 is MDHEN and CDR2 is SYDVKM. Deletions cut 2 bases from V and 7 bases from J, with 11 bases between. The CDR3 DNA reads TGTGCCAGCAGTTTAGGGGCCTCAGGGACCCAGTACTTC. Encoded protein: CASSLGASGTQYF. Variable domain in full (rest from reference TRBV28 and TRBJ2-5): DVKVTQSSRYLVKRTGEKVFLECVQDMDHENMFWYRQDPGLGLRLIYFSYDVKMKEKGDIPEGYSVSREKKERFSLILESASTNQTSMYLCASSLGASGTQYFGPGTRLLVL.

J is TRBJ2-7 and V is TRBV23-1; D gene uncertain. Being an ORF, TRBV23-1 has a function that is uncertain. V lost 1 base and J 4 bases, leaving 14 bases between the germline ends. The CDR3 is 15 amino acids. The CDR3 region is CASSQFAPTEYEQYF. The CDR3 DNA follows: TGCGCCAGCAGTCAATTCGCACCGACGGAGTACGAGCAGTACTTC.

The gene calls are TRBV5-1 and TRBJ2-5, with 8 nucleotides matching TRBD1. After removal of 1 base from V and 5 bases from J, the junction contained 10 bases not matched to a gene. This CDR3 contains 16 residues. Germline CDR1 reads SGHRS; CDR2 reads YFSETQ. The CDR3 DNA is TGCGCCAGCAGCTTGTCCACCAGGGGGCTGGGGGAGACCCAGTACTTC. The encoded protein is CASSLSTRGLGETQYF.

The genes are TRBV19 and TRBJ2-2; 9 bases are shared with TRBD2. This CDR3 has 14 residues. Germline loops: CDR1 LNHDA, CDR2 SQIVND (reference sequence). V lost 6 bases, J lost 6 bases, and 5 bases stayed unmatched. CDR3 region: CASRTSGFAGELFF. In DNA form, the CDR3 reads TGTGCCAGTAGGACTAGCGGTTTTGCCGGGGAGCTGTTTTTT.

The V call is TRBV29-1, the J call TRBJ2-7; weak D call: TRBD2 (5 bases). Germline V gives CDR1 SQVTM, CDR2 ANQGSEA. The germline V and J ends were trimmed by 7 bases and 0 bases, with 13 bases remaining between them. CDR3 length: 13 amino acids. In nucleotides, the CDR3 is TGCAGCGCCCATCTAGCCGACTCCTACGAGCAGTACTTC. This sequence encodes CSAHLADSYEQYF.

The chain employs TRBV5-6 and TRBJ1-2; 11 bases match TRBD1. In germline, CDR1 is SGHDT, CDR2 YYEEEE. The V and J ends lost 0 bases and 2 bases, in that order; junction bases with no gene match: 6. The CDR3 has 17 amino acids. The CDR3 spells CASSLVGTGGPNYGYTF. In nucleotides, the CDR3 is TGTGCCAGCAGCTTGGTCGGGACAGGGGGGCCGAACTATGGCTACACCTTC. Full variable domain (rest looked up from reference TRBV5-6 and TRBJ1-2): DAGVTQSPTHLIKTRGQQVTLRCSPKSGHDTVSWYQQALGQGPQFIFQYYEEEERQRGNFPDRFSGHQFPNYSSELNVNALLLGDSALYLCASSLVGTGGPNYGYTFGSGTRLTVV.

V is TRBV28 and J is TRBJ1-1; 8 bases are a match to TRBD1. The CDR3 is 13 amino acids. Trimming cost V 5 bases and J 4 bases; bases outside gene matches: 3. The V gene's germline CDR1 is MDHEN and CDR2 SYDVKM. The CDR3 sequence is CASSPGGGTEAFF. The CDR3 nucleotides read TGTGCCAGCAGTCCAGGGGGCGGCACTGAAGCTTTCTTT.

The chain employs TRBV2 and TRBJ1-6, with D possibly TRBD1 on 5 matching bases. The CDR3 is 12 residues long. Trimming left V 6 bases short and J 7 bases short, with 7 bases between. In germline, CDR1 is SNHLY, CDR2 FYNNEI. The CDR3 coding sequence is TGTGCCAGCAGCCCAGGGAATTCACCCCTCCACTTT. The encoded protein is CASSPGNSPLHF.

This chain connects TRBV19 to TRBJ1-2, with TRBD1 matching over 9 bases. After removal of 5 bases from V and 9 bases from J, the junction contained 7 bases not matched to a gene. The CDR3 consists of 13 residues. Per germline, CDR1 LNHDA and CDR2 SQIVND (reference sequence). The CDR3 nucleotides read TGTGCCAGTAGTTCCGGGACAGGGAACCGCTACACCTTC. Translating gives CASSSGTGNRYTF. Full variable domain (remainder filled in from reference TRBV19 and TRBJ1-2): DGGITQSPKYLFRKEGQNVTLSCEQNLNHDAMYWYRQDPGQGLRLIYYSQIVNDFQKGDIAEGYSVSREKKESFPLTVTSAQKNPTAFYLCASSSGTGNRYTFGSGTRLTVV.

The chain is built from TRBV7-9 and TRBJ1-4, with D unresolved. V was trimmed by 2 bases and J by 0 bases, leaving 10 bases between them. The CDR3 consists of 16 residues. Germline CDR1 SEHNR, CDR2 FQNEAQ (reference sequence). The CDR3: CASSLYLGSTNEKLFF. For the CDR3, the DNA is TGTGCCAGCAGCTTATACCTCGGGTCAACTAATGAAAAACTGTTTTTT.

The genes are TRBV5-5 and TRBJ1-5; D not certain. With 0 bases removed from V and 3 bases from J, the gap between germline ends came to 7 bases. The CDR3 has 14 residues. Germline CDR1 SGHKS, CDR2 YYEKEE (reference sequence). For the CDR3, the DNA is TGTGCCAGCAGCTTGGGAGGTACCAATCAGCCCCAGCATTTT. Protein sequence: CASSLGGTNQPQHF.

The J gene is TRBJ2-7, the V gene TRBV10-1; 8 bases are shared with TRBD1. V gave up 0 bases and J gave up 3 bases; unmatched junction bases: 10. Germline V CDR1 and CDR2: WNHNN, SYGVQD (reference sequence). This CDR3 is 17 amino acids long. The CDR3 coding sequence is TGCGCCAGCAGTGAGTCTCTCTTCGGTGACAGGGGCTACGAGCAGTACTTC. Protein sequence: CASSESLFGDRGYEQYF.

The sample holds one count of this clone. The V call is TRBV9, the J call TRBJ1-3; D may be TRBD1 (5 bases). There are 17 residues in the CDR3. The V gene lost 0 bases and the J gene lost 0 bases, with 13 bases spanning the gap. CDR1 and CDR2 (germline): SGDLS, YYNGEE. CDR3 bases: TGTGCCAGCAGCGTAGCCGGCGGGGACCTCTCTGGAAACACCATATATTTT. Translated, it gives CASSVAGGDLSGNTIYF.

The gene calls are TRBV28 and TRBJ1-1; unclear D gene. V lost 6 bases and J lost 0, with 8 bases in between. The CDR3 is 13 residues long. CDR1 and CDR2 (germline): MDHEN, SYDVKM. The CDR3 DNA is TGTGCCAGCAGCTTAGTCATGAACACTGAAGCTTTCTTT. This codes for CASSLVMNTEAFF.